The following is a T cell receptor (beta chain) sequence with its context. This CDR3 has 15 residues. V was shortened by 4 bases and J by 2 bases, with 12 bases between the two germline ends. Germline V lookup: CDR1 SNHLY, CDR2 FYNNEI. The protocol was immunoSEQ multiplex PCR, while the TCRdb copy is restricted to in-frame clones and leaves out a portion. The sample has 220,000 or so clones, about 80% seen once. This specimen comes from a study of blood T cell repertoires in COVID-19. Turning to the study itself: COVID-19 samples from acute and convalescent phases originated in the United States, Italy and Spain.

The J gene is TRBJ1-3, the V gene TRBV2, with D possibly being TRBD1 (6 bases). This clonotype originated in a woman of 80 years or more with acute or convalescent COVID-19. Sample: peripheral blood. CDR3 residues: CASSANTGPGNTIYF. The CDR3 nucleotides read TGTGCCAGCAGTGCCAACACAGGGCCTGGAAACACCATATATTTT.